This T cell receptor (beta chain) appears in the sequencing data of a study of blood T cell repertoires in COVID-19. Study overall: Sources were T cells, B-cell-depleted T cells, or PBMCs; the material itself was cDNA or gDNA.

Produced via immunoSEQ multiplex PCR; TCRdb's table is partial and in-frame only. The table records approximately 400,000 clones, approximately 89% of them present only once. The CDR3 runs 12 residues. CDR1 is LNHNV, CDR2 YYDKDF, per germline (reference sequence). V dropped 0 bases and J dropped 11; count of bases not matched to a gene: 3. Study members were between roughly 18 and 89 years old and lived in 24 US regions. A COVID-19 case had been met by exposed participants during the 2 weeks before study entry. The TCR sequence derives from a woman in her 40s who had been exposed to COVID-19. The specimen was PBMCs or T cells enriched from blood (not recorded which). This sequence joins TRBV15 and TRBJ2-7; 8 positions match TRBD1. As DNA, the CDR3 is TGTGCCACCAGCAGAGATCGGGGACAGGAGTACTTC. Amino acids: CATSRDRGQEYF.